This T cell receptor beta chain was captured by sequencing in a study of cytomegalovirus exposure and HLA in healthy donors. For the study at large: As an earlier analysis found, roughly 170 million T cells yielded around 110 million unique TCR beta sequences. General study findings and limits: A later analysis showed TCR association rates differing by HLA locus, peaking at DRB1 and lowest at HLA-C.

PCR involved 60 Vbeta and 13 Jbeta primers. Only in-frame clones appear in the TCRdb table, and some are missing; sequencing was by immunoSEQ multiplex PCR. The sample holds fewer than 150,000 clones, approximately 80% seen once. This clone showed up just a few times. Its antigen is undetermined. Germline V gene lookup returns CDR1 SGHDT and CDR2 YYEEEE. With 3 bases removed from V and 15 bases from J, the gap between germline ends came to 22 bases. The CDR3 runs 14 residues. Donors likely had unrecorded immune exposures despite being nominally healthy when sampled. Sequences were obtained from PBMCs. This receptor was taken from a man aged 25 to 40 in good health and CMV-seronegative. This chain joins TRBV5-6 and TRBJ2-1, with D possibly TRBD2 on 5 matching bases. The CDR3 DNA follows: TGTGCCAGCAGCTCCCGAACTATAGATAGCGAATCGTTCTTC. Its translation: CASSSRTIDSESFF.